These 16 T cell receptor beta chains originate from one sample sequenced in a study of cytomegalovirus exposure and HLA in healthy donors. Primers: 60 Vbeta forward and 13 Jbeta reverse. Repertoires were generated with immunoSEQ multiplex PCR, while TCRdb's copy carries only in-frame clones and drops some. Of 130,000 or so clones listed, over 80% are singletons. The sample was PBMCs. The receptors come from a man aged 40-55 years in good health and CMV-seronegative.

This clone was seen once. V usage is TRBV7-2 and J usage is TRBJ2-1, with D perhaps matching TRBD1 (6 bases). Germline lookup yields CDR1 SGHTA and CDR2 FQGNSA. V lost 6 bases to trimming and J lost 3 bases, with 15 bases between them. The length of the CDR3 is 15 residues. In DNA, the CDR3 is TGTGCCAGCAGTCGCGTGACAGGTGACTACAATGAGCAGTTCTTC. Protein product: CASSRVTGDYNEQFF.

As DNA, the CDR3 is TGTGCCTGGCGGGGACTCCCCACCTACGAGCAGTACTTC. As protein: CAWRGLPTYEQYF. The rearrangement links TRBV30 to TRBJ2-7, with D possibly TRBD2 on 6 matching bases. CDR1 and CDR2 (germline): GTSNPN, SVGIG (reference sequence). V lost 5 bases to trimming and J lost 2 bases, with 13 bases between them. This CDR3 has 13 residues.

This chain connects TRBV5-1 to TRBJ2-3; D is possibly TRBD1 (8 bases). V was clipped by 3 bases and J by 6 bases, with 17 bases between them. Germline V lookup: CDR1 SGHRS, CDR2 YFSETQ. The CDR3 is made up of 15 amino acids. This chain's CDR3 is CASSYGQGLWDTQYF. DNA of the CDR3: TGCGCCAGCAGCTACGGACAGGGACTATGGGATACGCAGTATTTT.

As concerns this clone: One end of the junction is discordant with germline, which a read error may explain. The chain employs TRBV7-7 and TRBJ2-1; D possibly corresponds to TRBD2 (5 bases). Germline CDR1 reads SSHAT; CDR2 reads FNYEAQ (reference sequence). There are 11 residues in the CDR3. The CDR3 DNA follows: TGTGCTAGCAGCACCCGGACTCCAGCGTTCTTC. Its translation: CASSTRTPAFF.

This chain uses TRBV30 with TRBJ1-1; D gene uncertain. The ends were cut back, 0 bases at V and 1 base at J, with 12 bases in the middle. In germline, CDR1 is GTSNPN, CDR2 SVGIG (reference sequence). CDR3 size: 15 residues. The CDR3 region is CAWSVPGARNTEAFF. In DNA, the CDR3 is TGTGCCTGGAGTGTCCCCGGTGCAAGGAACACTGAAGCTTTCTTT.

The chain is built from TRBV5-8 and TRBJ1-2; 9 bases line up with TRBD1. There are 15 residues in the CDR3. The V gene end was trimmed by 5 bases and the J gene end by 2 bases; junction bases not matched to a gene: 7. Germline V gene data show CDR1 as SGHTS and CDR2 as YDEGEE. CDR3 nucleotides: TGTGCCAGCAGATACACCGGGACAGGGAACTATGGCTACACCTTC. Translation: CASRYTGTGNYGYTF. Filled out from reference TRBV5-8 and TRBJ1-2, the complete variable domain reads EAGVTQSPTHLIKTRGQQATLRCSPISGHTSVYWYQQALGLGLQFLLWYDEGEERNRGNFPPRFSGRQFPNYSSELNVNALELEDSALYLCASRYTGTGNYGYTFGSGTRLTVV.

The chain carries TRBV7-9 and TRBJ2-5; D is unresolved. The J call may be wrong; the DNA end is better matched by TRBJ2-7. The CDR3 loop spans 13 amino acids. The germline gives CDR1 SEHNR, CDR2 FQNEAQ (reference sequence). CDR3 DNA sequence: TGTGCCAGCAGCTCCCCAGGCTCCTACGAGCAGTACTTC. Translating it yields CASSSPGSYEQYF.

J is TRBJ1-4 and V is TRBV6-5, with D perhaps TRBD1 (5 bases). The CDR3 runs 12 residues. Trimming took 7 bases from V and 5 from J, leaving 8 bases between them. Germline loops: CDR1 MNHEY, CDR2 SVGAGI. CDR3 sequence reads: CASNRWNEKLFF. In DNA, the CDR3 is TGTGCCAGCAACAGGTGGAATGAAAAACTGTTTTTT.

This clone was detected only a few times. J is TRBJ2-7 and V is TRBV7-3, with 8 bases matching TRBD1. The CDR3 covers 13 residues. Germline values: CDR1 SGHTA, CDR2 FQGTGA. Unmatched junction bases numbered 3, after V lost 2 bases and J lost 6 bases. The chain's CDR3 is CASSLGTGSEQYF. DNA of the CDR3: TGTGCCAGCAGCTTAGGGACAGGCAGCGAGCAGTACTTC.

The V call is TRBV19, the J call TRBJ2-1, with 7 nucleotides matching TRBD1. The CDR3 runs 14 residues. V lost 1 base and J lost 7; bases outside the gene matches: 4. Germline V CDR1 and CDR2: LNHDA, SQIVND (reference sequence). The CDR3 DNA is TGTGCCAGTAGTATAGGGGACAGTCCAAATGAGCAGTTCTTC. Translation: CASSIGDSPNEQFF.

The chain carries TRBV6-5 and TRBJ2-2, with D possibly TRBD2 on 5 matching bases. Looked up from germline, CDR1 is MNHEY and CDR2 is SVGAGI. This CDR3 comprises 14 residues. V lost 5 bases, J lost 0 bases, and 7 bases lay in between. The CDR3 DNA is TGTGCCAGCAGTGACGGGACGAACACCGGGGAGCTGTTTTTT. Its translation: CASSDGTNTGELFF.

The chain recombines TRBV7-2 with TRBJ2-5; D not certain. The J call could be wrong; TRBJ2-7 is a better fit for the DNA end. CDR1 and CDR2 (germline): SGHTA, FQGNSA. The CDR3 is made up of 11 amino acids. The CDR3 DNA follows: TGTGCCAGCAGCCCCGCCTACGAGCAGTACTTC. It codes for CASSPAYEQYF.

This chain uses TRBV7-2 with TRBJ2-3; unclear D gene. Germline-derived CDR1 and CDR2 are SGHTA and FQGNSA. CDR3 size: 16 residues. Trimming left V 1 base short and J 1 base short, with 12 bases between. The CDR3 sequence: CASSLGLSERTDTQYF. In DNA form, the CDR3 reads TGTGCCAGCAGCTTAGGCCTTTCGGAGCGCACAGATACGCAGTATTTT.

The chain links TRBV5-1 to TRBJ2-5, with D uncertain. The J call may be wrong; the DNA end is better matched by TRBJ2-7. Germline V CDR1 and CDR2: SGHRS, YFSETQ. This CDR3 contains 14 residues. The CDR3 nucleotides are TGCGCCAGCAGCTTGGTATGGGGCTCCTACGAGCAGTACTTC. Translated: CASSLVWGSYEQYF.

This clone was recorded only once. The J gene is TRBJ2-1, the V gene TRBV7-2, with 8 bases fitting TRBD1. The CDR3 loop spans 15 amino acids. Unmatched junction bases numbered 3, after V lost 3 bases and J lost 2 bases. Looked up from germline, CDR1 is SGHTA and CDR2 is FQGNSA. The DNA of the CDR3 is TGTGCCAGCAGCTTTTGGACAGGGACCTACAATGAGCAGTTCTTC. It is translated as CASSFWTGTYNEQFF.

The chain employs TRBV18 and TRBJ2-1, with TRBD2 identical over 13 bases. With V trimmed by 6 bases and J by 6 bases, 8 bases remained unmatched. Germline CDR1 KGHSH, CDR2 LQKENI. This CDR3 comprises 16 residues. CDR3 in amino acids: CASSSGLAGVVNEQFF. The CDR3 region has the DNA TGTGCCAGCTCGTCAGGACTAGCGGGAGTTGTCAATGAGCAGTTCTTC.